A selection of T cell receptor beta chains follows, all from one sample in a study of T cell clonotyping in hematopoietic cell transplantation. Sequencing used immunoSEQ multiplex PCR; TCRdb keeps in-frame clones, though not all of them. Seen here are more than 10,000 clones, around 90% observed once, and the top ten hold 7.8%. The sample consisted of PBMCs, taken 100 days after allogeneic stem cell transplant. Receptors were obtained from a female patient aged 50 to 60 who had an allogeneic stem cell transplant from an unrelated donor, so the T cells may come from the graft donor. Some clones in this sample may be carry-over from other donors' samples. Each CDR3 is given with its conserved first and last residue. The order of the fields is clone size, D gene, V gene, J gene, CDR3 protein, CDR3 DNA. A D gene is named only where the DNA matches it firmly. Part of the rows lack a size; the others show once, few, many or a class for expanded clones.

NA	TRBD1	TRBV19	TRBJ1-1	CASSTGQGHTEAFF	TGTGCCAGTAGTACGGGACAGGGTCATACTGAAGCTTTCTTT
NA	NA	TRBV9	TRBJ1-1	CASSVEAGGVETEAFF	TGTGCCAGCAGCGTAGAGGCCGGGGGGGTGGAGACTGAAGCTTTCTTT
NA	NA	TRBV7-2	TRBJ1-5	CASSLERNQPQHF	TGTGCCAGCAGCTTAGAGAGGAACCAGCCCCAGCATTTT
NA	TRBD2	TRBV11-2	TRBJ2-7	CASSSAGTTPSYEQYF	TGTGCCAGCAGCTCAGCCGGGACTACGCCCTCCTACGAGCAGTACTTC
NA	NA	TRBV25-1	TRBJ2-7	CASSEVLGYEQYF	TGTGCCAGCAGTGAAGTCTTAGGGTACGAGCAGTACTTC
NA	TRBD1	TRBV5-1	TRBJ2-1	CASSLQGDPHNEQFF	TGCGCCAGCAGCCTACAGGGGGATCCCCACAATGAGCAGTTCTTC
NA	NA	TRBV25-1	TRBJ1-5	CASSEYHGQPQHF	TGTGCCAGCAGTGAATATCACGGGCAGCCCCAGCATTTT
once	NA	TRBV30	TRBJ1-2	CAWTGANWVRSYTF	TGTGCCTGGACCGGGGCCAACTGGGTCAGAAGCTACACCTTC
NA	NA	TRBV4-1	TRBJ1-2	CASSQGPTARSYNGYTF	TGCGCCAGCAGCCAAGGGCCCACGGCACGATCCTACAATGGCTACACCTTC
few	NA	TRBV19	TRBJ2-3	CASGPGSRAGTDTQYF	TGTGCCAGTGGTCCGGGCTCCAGGGCTGGCACAGATACGCAGTATTTT
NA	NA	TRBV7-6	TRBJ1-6	CASSPISGPYSDNSPLHF	TGTGCCAGCAGCCCGATCAGCGGCCCATATTCGGATAATTCACCCCTCCACTTT
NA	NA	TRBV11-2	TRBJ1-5	CASSLRPNQPQHF	TGTGCCAGCAGCTTAAGGCCAAATCAGCCCCAGCATTTT
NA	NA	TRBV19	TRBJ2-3	CASSARDSRVTDTQYF	TGTGCCAGTAGTGCTCGGGACTCCAGGGTCACAGATACGCAGTATTTT
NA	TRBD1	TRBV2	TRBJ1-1	CASRSYRGLAEAFF	TGTGCCAGCAGAAGCTACAGGGGGCTGGCTGAAGCTTTCTTT
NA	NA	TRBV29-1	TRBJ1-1	CSALEGNAFF	TGCAGCGCATTAGAGGGTAACGCTTTCTTT
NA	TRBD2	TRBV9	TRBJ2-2	CASSVGSGRNTGELFF	TGTGCCAGCAGCGTTGGTAGCGGGAGGAACACCGGGGAGCTGTTTTTT
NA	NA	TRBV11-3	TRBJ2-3	CASSFGGEDTQYF	TGTGCCAGCAGCTTCGGGGGAGAAGATACGCAGTATTTT
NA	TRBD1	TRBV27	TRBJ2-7	CASRKGQGRSYEQYF	TGTGCCAGCAGAAAGGGACAGGGAAGGTCCTACGAGCAGTACTTC
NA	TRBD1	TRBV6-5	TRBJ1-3	CASSRTGARDTIYF	TGTGCCAGCAGCCGGACAGGCGCACGGGACACCATATATTTT
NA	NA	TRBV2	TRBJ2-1	CASSEGASRPFF	TGTGCCAGCAGTGAAGGGGCCTCCCGTCCGTTCTTC
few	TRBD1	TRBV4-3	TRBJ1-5	CASSQRRQGNQPQHF	TGCGCCAGCAGCCAACGTAGACAGGGTAATCAGCCCCAGCATTTT
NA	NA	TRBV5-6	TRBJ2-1	CASSLLGASNNEQFF	TGTGCCAGCAGCTTGCTGGGGGCGTCGAACAATGAGCAGTTCTTC
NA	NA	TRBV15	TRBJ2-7	CATSSVALGYEQYF	TGTGCCACCAGCAGCGTTGCCCTCGGGTACGAGCAGTACTTC
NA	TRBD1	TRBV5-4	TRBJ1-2	CASSLVTRGQGGYTF	TGTGCCAGCAGCTTGGTCACAAGGGGGCAGGGTGGCTACACCTTC
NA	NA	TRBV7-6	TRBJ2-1	CASSLGRDEYNEQFF	TGTGCCAGCAGCCTCGGAAGGGACGAGTACAATGAGCAGTTCTTC
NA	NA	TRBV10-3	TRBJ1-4	CAISRAGSDEKLFF	TGTGCCATCAGTCGGGCAGGGAGCGACGAAAAACTGTTTTTT
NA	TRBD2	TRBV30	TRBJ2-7	CAWSLREGYEQYF	TGTGCCTGGAGTTTGCGGGAGGGCTACGAGCAGTACTTC
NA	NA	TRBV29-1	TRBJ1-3	CSVELADTIYF	TGCAGCGTCGAATTGGCGGACACCATATATTTT
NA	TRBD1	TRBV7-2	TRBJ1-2	CASSPGGGQGNGYTF	TGTGCCAGCAGCCCCGGGGGGGGACAGGGGAATGGCTACACCTTC
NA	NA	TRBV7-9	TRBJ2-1	CASSFLGPNEQFF	TGTGCCAGCAGCTTTCTTGGACCCAATGAGCAGTTCTTC
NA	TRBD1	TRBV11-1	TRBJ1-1	CASSPRGGMNTEAFF	TGTGCCAGCAGCCCCAGGGGGGGAATGAACACTGAAGCTTTCTTT
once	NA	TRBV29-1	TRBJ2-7	CSVEIGGSYEQYF	TGCAGCGTTGAGATTGGGGGTTCCTACGAGCAGTACTTC
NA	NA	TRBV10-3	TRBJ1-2	CAIANGDYGYTF	TGTGCCATCGCCAACGGGGACTATGGCTACACCTTC
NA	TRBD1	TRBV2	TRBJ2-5	CASSAGTGRGETQYF	TGTGCCAGCAGTGCCGGGACAGGAAGGGGGGAGACCCAGTACTTC
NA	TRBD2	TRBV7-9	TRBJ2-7	CASSLKTTREGPGEQYF	TGTGCCAGCAGCTTAAAAACCACGCGGGAGGGCCCGGGGGAGCAGTACTTC
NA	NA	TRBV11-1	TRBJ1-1	CASSLAGRAGEAFF	TGTGCCAGCAGCTTAGCGGGGCGGGCAGGAGAAGCTTTCTTT
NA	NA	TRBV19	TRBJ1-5	CASRDRSPTNQPQHF	TGTGCCAGTAGAGACAGGTCCCCCACCAATCAGCCCCAGCATTTT